This paragraph reports one T cell receptor (beta chain). In germline, CDR1 is LNHDA, CDR2 SQIVND (reference sequence). The CDR3 is 16 amino acids. V lost 7 bases, J lost 3 bases, and 18 bases lay in between. This table comes from immunoSEQ multiplex PCR, and its TCRdb copy is limited to in-frame clones, with some not included. The sample has 2,500,000 or so clones, around nine tenths seen once. This record belongs to a study of shared clonotypes between healthy human individuals. This clonotype was obtained from a man aged 18-30 years in good health. The V call is TRBV19, the J call TRBJ2-2; a possible D gene is TRBD1 (6 bases). The sequencing input was naive CD4+ T cells sorted from blood. The subset was: CD45RA+ positively selected. CDR3 DNA: TGTGCCAGTACCTACCGGGGCAGGGGTGACACCGGGGAGCTGTTTTTT. Translated, it gives CASTYRGRGDTGELFF.